Listed below are T cell receptor beta chains from one sample, sequenced in a study of long-term antiretroviral therapy in people with HIV. Profiled with immunoSEQ multiplex PCR; TCRdb holds only in-frame clones, not every one. The table lists about 11,000 clones, around 80% of them singletons, with 20% in the top ten. This sample comprised unsorted PBMCs, obtained 7.2 years after starting antiretroviral therapy. Receptors originate from a man aged 45 to 65 with HIV. Both conserved end residues are part of each CDR3. D genes are given only for firm matches. Clone size is shown for a subset of rows, as once, few, many or a class of expanded clone.

V gene	J gene	D gene	clone size	CDR3 DNA	CDR3 protein
TRBV27	TRBJ2-7	TRBD1	NA	TGTGCCAGCAGTTGGACAGGGAGAATAAACGAGCAGTACTTC	CASSWTGRINEQYF
TRBV7-9	TRBJ1-4	NA	once	TGTGCCAGCAGCTCCCGACAGTCTGCAACTAATGAAAAACTGTTTTTT	CASSSRQSATNEKLFF
TRBV5-1	TRBJ2-7	TRBD1	NA	TGCGCCAGCAGCTTACCGGGACAGGGGGCCTACGAGCAGTACTTC	CASSLPGQGAYEQYF
TRBV9	TRBJ2-1	TRBD1	NA	TGTGCCAGCAGCCCCGGACAGGGGGCTTACAATGAGCAGTTCTTC	CASSPGQGAYNEQFF
TRBV2	TRBJ1-1	TRBD1	NA	TGTGCCATCCCGACAGGGGGGGACACTGAAGCTTTCTTT	CAIPTGGDTEAFF
TRBV1	TRBJ1-1	NA	NA	TGCACCAGCAGCCAAGAGATAAATCTGAACACTGAAGCTTTCTTT	CTSSQEINLNTEAFF
TRBV10-2	TRBJ1-6	NA	NA	TGCGCCAGCAGGTCCCCTCAGGCCCTCCACTTT	CASRSPQALHF
TRBV5-1	TRBJ2-7	TRBD1	NA	TGCGCCAGCAGCTCAGGGGGCCGGGAGCAGTACTTC	CASSSGGREQYF
TRBV10-1	TRBJ2-7	NA	NA	TGCGCCAGCAGTGAGTCACAGTCCTACGAGCAGTACTTC	CASSESQSYEQYF
TRBV6-6	TRBJ1-1	TRBD1	NA	TGTGCCAGCAGTTATCCGGACAGGGGGCGGGCTGAAGCTTTCTTT	CASSYPDRGRAEAFF